This T cell receptor beta chain emerged from a study of T-cell memory formation after mild COVID-19. Findings and caveats of the study: CD4+ contracting clones were mainly CM and EM; CD8+ ones, EMRA. Memory sampled before infection contained some responding clones, suggesting cross-reactive memory joined.

This CDR3 comprises 14 residues. Germline V CDR1 and CDR2: SGHDN, FVKESK. Trimming took off 0 bases at V and 3 bases at J, with 9 bases between the two ends. In the case of this clonotype: Its antigen is undetermined.

MiXCR, applied by TCRdb to the 5' RACE reads, yields one record per CDR3 protein. The sample lists approximately 300,000 distinct CDR3 sequences; just under 20% were seen once. The chain employs TRBV14 and TRBJ2-7; no reliable D call. Input material: PBMCs or a T cell subset sorted from them (not recorded which). This clonotype was sampled from a man younger than 35 who had mild COVID-19 (a few samples of this study predate the infection). Cell type and time point are not known. The CDR3 bases are TGTGCCAGCAGCCAAGAAGTTACGGGCTACGAGCAGTACTTC. As protein: CASSQEVTGYEQYF.